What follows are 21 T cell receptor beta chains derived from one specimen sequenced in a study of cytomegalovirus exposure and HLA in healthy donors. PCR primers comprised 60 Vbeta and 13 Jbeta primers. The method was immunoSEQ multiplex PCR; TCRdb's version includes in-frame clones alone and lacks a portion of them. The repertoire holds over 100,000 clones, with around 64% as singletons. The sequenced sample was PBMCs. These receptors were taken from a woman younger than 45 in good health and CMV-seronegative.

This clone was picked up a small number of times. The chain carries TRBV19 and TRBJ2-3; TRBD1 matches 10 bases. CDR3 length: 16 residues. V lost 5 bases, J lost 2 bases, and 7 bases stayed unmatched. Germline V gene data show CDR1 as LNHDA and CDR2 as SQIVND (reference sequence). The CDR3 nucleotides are TGTGCCAGTAGTCCGGGGACAGGGGTTCTCACAGATACGCAGTATTTT. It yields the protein CASSPGTGVLTDTQYF.

For the CDR3, the DNA is TGTGCCAGCCGGACGGGCGGGCGATTAGATACGCAGTATTTT. This gives the protein CASRTGGRLDTQYF. This sequence joins TRBV27 and TRBJ2-3, with D maybe TRBD2 (5 bases). Between the trimmed V and J ends, which lost 8 bases and 5 bases, there was a span of 17 bases. The CDR3 loop spans 14 amino acids. From germline, CDR1 is MNHEY and CDR2 SMNVEV (reference sequence).

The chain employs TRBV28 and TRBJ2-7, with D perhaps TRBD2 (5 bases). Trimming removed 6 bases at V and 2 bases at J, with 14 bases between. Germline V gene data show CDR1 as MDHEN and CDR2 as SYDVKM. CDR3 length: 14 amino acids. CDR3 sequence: CASSGGSSAYEQYF. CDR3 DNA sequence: TGTGCCAGCAGCGGAGGCAGCTCCGCCTACGAGCAGTACTTC.

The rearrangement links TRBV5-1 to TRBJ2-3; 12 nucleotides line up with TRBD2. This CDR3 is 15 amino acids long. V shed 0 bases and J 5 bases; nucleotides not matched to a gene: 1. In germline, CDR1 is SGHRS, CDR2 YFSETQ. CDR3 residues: CASSLGGLAGDTQYF. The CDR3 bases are TGCGCCAGCAGCTTGGGGGGACTAGCGGGAGATACGCAGTATTTT.

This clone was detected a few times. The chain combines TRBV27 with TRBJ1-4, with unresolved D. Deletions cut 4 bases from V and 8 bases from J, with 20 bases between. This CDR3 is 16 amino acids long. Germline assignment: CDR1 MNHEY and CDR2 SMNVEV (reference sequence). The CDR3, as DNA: TGTGCCAGCAGTTCCCGGTTTGGAGATACACGAGAAAAACTGTTTTTT. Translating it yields CASSSRFGDTREKLFF.

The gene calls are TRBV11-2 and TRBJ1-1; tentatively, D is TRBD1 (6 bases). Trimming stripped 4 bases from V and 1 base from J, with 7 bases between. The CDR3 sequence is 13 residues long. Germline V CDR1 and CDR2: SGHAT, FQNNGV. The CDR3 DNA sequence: TGTGCCAGCAGCTCGACAGGGAACACTGAAGCTTTCTTT. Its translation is CASSSTGNTEAFF.

This CDR3 reads CASSLEPESSGGYTF. Here the CDR3 DNA reads TGCGCCAGCAGCTTGGAACCCGAATCATCGGGTGGCTACACCTTC. The V call is TRBV5-1, the J call TRBJ1-2; D is undetermined. Deletions cut 0 bases from V and 7 bases from J, with 16 bases between. This CDR3 has 15 residues. Germline values: CDR1 SGHRS, CDR2 YFSETQ.

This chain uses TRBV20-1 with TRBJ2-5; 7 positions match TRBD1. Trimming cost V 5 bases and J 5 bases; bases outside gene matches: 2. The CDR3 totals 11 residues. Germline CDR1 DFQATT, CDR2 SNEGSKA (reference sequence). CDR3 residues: CSAPRGETQYF. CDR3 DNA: TGCAGTGCTCCCAGGGGGGAGACCCAGTACTTC.

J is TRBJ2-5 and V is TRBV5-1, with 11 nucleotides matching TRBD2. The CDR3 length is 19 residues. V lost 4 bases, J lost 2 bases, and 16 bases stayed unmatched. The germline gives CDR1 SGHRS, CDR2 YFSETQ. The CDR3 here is CASSTGTSGILFGQETQYF. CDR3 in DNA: TGCGCCAGCAGCACCGGGACTAGCGGAATACTATTTGGACAAGAGACCCAGTACTTC.

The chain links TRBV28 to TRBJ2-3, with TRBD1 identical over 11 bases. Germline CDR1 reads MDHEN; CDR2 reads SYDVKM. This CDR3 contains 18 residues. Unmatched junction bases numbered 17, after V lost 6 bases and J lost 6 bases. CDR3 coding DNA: TGTGCCAGCAGGTCATCTTACGGGACAGGGGGTCCTAGGGATACGCAGTATTTT. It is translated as CASRSSYGTGGPRDTQYF.

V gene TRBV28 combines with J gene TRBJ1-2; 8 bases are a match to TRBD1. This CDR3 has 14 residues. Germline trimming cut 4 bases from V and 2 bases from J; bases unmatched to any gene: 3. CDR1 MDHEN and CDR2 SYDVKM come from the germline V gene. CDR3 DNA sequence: TGTGCCAGCAGTTGGGGACAGGAGAACTATGGCTACACCTTC. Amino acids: CASSWGQENYGYTF.

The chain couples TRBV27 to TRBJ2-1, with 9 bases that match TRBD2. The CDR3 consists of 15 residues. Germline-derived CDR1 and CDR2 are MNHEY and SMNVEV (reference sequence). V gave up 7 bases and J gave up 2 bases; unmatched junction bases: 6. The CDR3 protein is CASKNSGSAYNEQFF. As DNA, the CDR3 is TGTGCCAGCAAAAATAGCGGGAGCGCCTACAATGAGCAGTTCTTC.

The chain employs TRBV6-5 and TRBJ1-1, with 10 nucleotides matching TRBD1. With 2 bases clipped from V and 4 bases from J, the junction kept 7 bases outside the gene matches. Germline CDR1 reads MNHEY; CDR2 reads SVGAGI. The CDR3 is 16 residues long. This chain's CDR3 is CASSYLGTGDPTEAFF. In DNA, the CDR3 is TGTGCCAGCAGTTACCTAGGGACAGGGGACCCCACTGAAGCTTTCTTT.

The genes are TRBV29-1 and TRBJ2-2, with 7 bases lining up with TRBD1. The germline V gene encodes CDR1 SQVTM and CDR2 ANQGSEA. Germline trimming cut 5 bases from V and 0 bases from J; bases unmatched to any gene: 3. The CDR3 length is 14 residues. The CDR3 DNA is TGCAGCGTTAGGCAGGGGGCGAACACCGGGGAGCTGTTTTTT. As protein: CSVRQGANTGELFF.

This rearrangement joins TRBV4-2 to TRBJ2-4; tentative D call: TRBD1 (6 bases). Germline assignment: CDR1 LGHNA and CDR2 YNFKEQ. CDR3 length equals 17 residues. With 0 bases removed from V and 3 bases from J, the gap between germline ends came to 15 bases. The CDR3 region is CASSQEGQSVDKNIQYF. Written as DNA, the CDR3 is TGTGCCAGCAGCCAAGAAGGACAGTCTGTAGACAAAAACATTCAGTACTTC.

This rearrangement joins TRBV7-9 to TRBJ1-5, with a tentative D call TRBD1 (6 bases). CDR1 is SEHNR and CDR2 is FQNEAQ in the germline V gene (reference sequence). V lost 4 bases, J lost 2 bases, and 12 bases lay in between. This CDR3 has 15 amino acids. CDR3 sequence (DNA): TGTGCCAGCAGCTCAACAGGGTTTCGCAATCAGCCCCAGCATTTT. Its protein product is CASSSTGFRNQPQHF.

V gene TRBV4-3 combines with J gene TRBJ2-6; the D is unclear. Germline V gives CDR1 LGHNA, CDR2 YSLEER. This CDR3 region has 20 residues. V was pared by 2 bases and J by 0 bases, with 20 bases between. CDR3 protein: CASSQSVIAVTSSGANVLTF. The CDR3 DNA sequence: TGCGCCAGCAGCCAAAGTGTCATTGCCGTCACGAGCTCTGGGGCCAACGTCCTGACTTTC.

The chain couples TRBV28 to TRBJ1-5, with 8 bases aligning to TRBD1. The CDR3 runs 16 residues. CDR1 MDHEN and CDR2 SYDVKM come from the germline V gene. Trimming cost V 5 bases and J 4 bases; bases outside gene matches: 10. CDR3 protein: CASSRHTGGSNQPQHF. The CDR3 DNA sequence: TGTGCCAGCAGTAGACACACAGGGGGATCAAATCAGCCCCAGCATTTT. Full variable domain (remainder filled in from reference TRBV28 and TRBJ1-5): DVKVTQSSRYLVKRTGEKVFLECVQDMDHENMFWYRQDPGLGLRLIYFSYDVKMKEKGDIPEGYSVSREKKERFSLILESASTNQTSMYLCASSRHTGGSNQPQHFGDGTRLSIL.

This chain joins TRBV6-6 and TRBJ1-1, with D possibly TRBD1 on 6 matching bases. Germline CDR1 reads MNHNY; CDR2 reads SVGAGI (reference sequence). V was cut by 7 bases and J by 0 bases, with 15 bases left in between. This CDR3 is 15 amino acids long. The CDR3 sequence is CASNQPWTVNTEAFF. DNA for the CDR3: TGTGCCAGCAACCAACCTTGGACAGTGAACACTGAAGCTTTCTTT.

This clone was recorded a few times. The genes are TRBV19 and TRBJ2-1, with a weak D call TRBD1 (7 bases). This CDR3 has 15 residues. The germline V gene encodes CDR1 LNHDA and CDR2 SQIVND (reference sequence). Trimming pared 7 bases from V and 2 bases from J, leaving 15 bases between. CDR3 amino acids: CASTKQGGAYNEQFF. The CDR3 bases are TGTGCCAGTACCAAGCAGGGGGGAGCCTACAATGAGCAGTTCTTC.

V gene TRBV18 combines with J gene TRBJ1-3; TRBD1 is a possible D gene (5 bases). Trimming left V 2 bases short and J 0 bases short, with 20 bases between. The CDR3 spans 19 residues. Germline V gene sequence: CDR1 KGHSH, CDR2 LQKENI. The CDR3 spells CASSPVQGHSLSSGNTIYF. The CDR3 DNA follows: TGTGCCAGCTCACCAGTCCAGGGCCATTCATTGTCCTCTGGAAACACCATATATTTT.